The rows below give T cell receptor beta chains drawn from one sample of a study of blood T cell repertoires in COVID-19. Some clones are missing from TCRdb's copy, which holds only in-frame ones; the method was immunoSEQ multiplex PCR. The sample carries about 150,000 clones, roughly nine tenths recorded once. Material for sequencing was peripheral blood. These receptor sequences come from a man between 18 and 29 years old with COVID-19, enrolled during active disease. The CDR3 runs from the conserved cysteine through the conserved F or W. Each record gives: clone size, V gene, J gene, D gene, CDR3 DNA, CDR3 protein. A D gene is named only where the DNA matches it firmly. Expanded clones get a size class; other rows say once, few or many, or leave the size out.

abundance: -; v_gene: TRBV6-2/TRBV6-3; j_gene: TRBJ2-2; d_gene: TRBD2; CDR3nt: TGTGCCAGCAGTCAATACCCCACTAGCGGGAGGGGCACCGGGGAGCTGTTTTTT; CDR3aa: CASSQYPTSGRGTGELFF
abundance: -; v_gene: TRBV11-2; j_gene: TRBJ2-7; d_gene: -; CDR3nt: TGTGCCAGCAGCTTAGTAGGATCGGGAAGCCCTAGGTACGAGCAGTACTTC; CDR3aa: CASSLVGSGSPRYEQYF
abundance: -; v_gene: TRBV6-5; j_gene: TRBJ2-3; d_gene: TRBD1; CDR3nt: TGTGCCAGCAGGGGGGGACAGGAGAGGGATACGCAGTATTTT; CDR3aa: CASRGGQERDTQYF
abundance: -; v_gene: TRBV9; j_gene: TRBJ2-5; d_gene: -; CDR3nt: TGTGCCAGCAGCGATCAGTACAACCAAGAGACCCAGTACTTC; CDR3aa: CASSDQYNQETQYF
abundance: few; v_gene: TRBV13; j_gene: TRBJ2-7; d_gene: -; CDR3nt: TGTGCCAGCAGCTTAGCGGGATCCTCCCTCTACGAGCAGTACTTC; CDR3aa: CASSLAGSSLYEQYF
abundance: -; v_gene: TRBV19; j_gene: TRBJ1-4; d_gene: -; CDR3nt: TGTGCCAGTAGTACCGACCGGTGGAGGGCAACTAATGAAAAACTGTTTTTT; CDR3aa: CASSTDRWRATNEKLFF
abundance: -; v_gene: TRBV6-6; j_gene: TRBJ2-2; d_gene: TRBD2; CDR3nt: TGTGCCAGCAGTAACCGGGACTATAAGGCCGGGGAGCTGTTTTTT; CDR3aa: CASSNRDYKAGELFF
abundance: -; v_gene: TRBV6-2/TRBV6-3; j_gene: TRBJ2-1; d_gene: -; CDR3nt: TGTGCCAGCAGTCCCCAGGGGTCCCCCTACAATGAGCAGTTCTTC; CDR3aa: CASSPQGSPYNEQFF
abundance: -; v_gene: TRBV29-1; j_gene: TRBJ2-5; d_gene: -; CDR3nt: TGCAGCGTACGGGGAGAAGAGACCCAGTACTTC; CDR3aa: CSVRGEETQYF
abundance: -; v_gene: TRBV3-1/TRBV3-2; j_gene: TRBJ1-5; d_gene: -; CDR3nt: TGTGCCAGCAGCCAAGGATACGGGGAGAATCAGCCCCAGCATTTT; CDR3aa: CASSQGYGENQPQHF
abundance: -; v_gene: TRBV25-1; j_gene: TRBJ2-6; d_gene: TRBD1; CDR3nt: TGTGCCAGCAGCCCCATGACAGGGGATCGTTCTGGGGCCAACGTCCTGACTTTC; CDR3aa: CASSPMTGDRSGANVLTF
abundance: -; v_gene: TRBV5-6; j_gene: TRBJ1-2; d_gene: -; CDR3nt: TGTGCCAGCAGCTTCGGAGGTTTGCTATATGGCTACACCTTC; CDR3aa: CASSFGGLLYGYTF
abundance: -; v_gene: TRBV7-8; j_gene: TRBJ1-2; d_gene: -; CDR3nt: TGTGCCAGCAGCTTAGCTAGATTCTCCTCCCGCTATGGCTACACCTTC; CDR3aa: CASSLARFSSRYGYTF
abundance: -; v_gene: TRBV6-6; j_gene: TRBJ1-5; d_gene: TRBD1; CDR3nt: TGTGCCAGCAGTTCCGACAGGGTTGGCAATCAGCCCCAGCATTTT; CDR3aa: CASSSDRVGNQPQHF
abundance: -; v_gene: TRBV7-8; j_gene: TRBJ2-3; d_gene: -; CDR3nt: TGTGCCAGCAGCTCACGCCGCGGACTAAACACAGATACGCAGTATTTT; CDR3aa: CASSSRRGLNTDTQYF